Sequencing of this T cell receptor (beta chain) was carried out in a study of T-cell reconstitution after alpha-beta-depleted transplantation in children. Unique molecular identifiers were used in preparing the TCRbeta library. TCRdb fed the PCR reads into MiXCR, producing one record per CDR3 protein. This table has some 640,000 distinct CDR3 sequences, around a sixth appearing once. CDR1 and CDR2 (germline): SGHDT, YYEEEE. V dropped 0 bases and J dropped 8; count of bases not matched to a gene: 4. The CDR3 is 14 amino acids. This clonotype was counted at least ten times. This chain connects TRBV5-6 to TRBJ2-1, with TRBD1 matching 8 bases. The clonotype was recovered from a human donor who donated a stem cell graft to a child with acute myeloid leukemia. Sample: PBMCs from the stem cell graft donor, taken from the stem cell graft. The CDR3, as DNA: TGTGCCAGCAGCTTGGGACAGGGGTTCTATGAGCAGTTCTTC. Translated: CASSLGQGFYEQFF.